This TCR beta chain originates from a study of Tregs in tolerant kidney transplant recipients. Measured with immunoSEQ multiplex PCR; TCRdb has only the in-frame clones, and not every one. This table holds around 98,000 clones, over 85% found once. Thawed PBMCs were FACS-sorted into unstimulated CD4+CD25+CD127- regulatory T cells, CD4+CD25- non-regulatory cells, CD4 and CD8 cells. The junction had 9 bases not matched to a gene; V was cut back by 0 bases and J by 2 bases. Germline values: CDR1 LGHNA, CDR2 YNFKEQ. The CDR3 is 19 residues long. The source material was CD4+ T cells from blood, sampled before the transplant. The V gene is TRBV4-2, the J gene TRBJ2-5; TRBD2 agrees at 13 bases. This TCR derives from a human donor who received a combined kidney and bone marrow transplant. CDR3 protein: CASSQDLTSGGVFQETQYF. CDR3 DNA sequence: TGTGCCAGCAGCCAAGATCTAACTAGCGGGGGGGTATTTCAAGAGACCCAGTACTTC.